This is a list of T cell receptor beta chains from one sample in a study of blood T cell repertoires in COVID-19. TCRdb's table, derived via immunoSEQ multiplex PCR, lists solely in-frame clones and lacks some. In the table there are about 140,000 clones, approximately 90% of which are singletons. The sequencing input was peripheral blood. All receptors derive from a woman aged 80 or over with acute or convalescent COVID-19. CDR3s include the opening cysteine and the closing phenylalanine or tryptophan. The D gene is left open where the match is weak. Only some rows state a clone size, as once, few, many or a class for expanded clones.

abundance | j_gene | v_gene | d_gene | CDR3aa | CDR3nt
. | TRBJ1-4 | TRBV5-1 | . | CASSLAGGTGEKLFF | TGCGCCAGCAGCTTGGCGGGAGGGACTGGTGAAAAACTGTTTTTT
. | TRBJ1-2 | TRBV20-1 | . | CSASSGPYGYTF | TGCAGTGCTAGTTCCGGTCCCTATGGCTACACCTTC
. | TRBJ1-6 | TRBV2 | TRBD1 | CASGPNRGDSPLHF | TGTGCCAGCGGGCCGAACAGGGGGGATTCACCCCTCCACTTT
. | TRBJ1-4 | TRBV5-1 | . | CASSFQGKEKLFF | TGCGCCAGCAGCTTCCAGGGGAAGGAAAAACTGTTTTTT
. | TRBJ2-1 | TRBV18 | . | CASSQNLARNNEQFF | TGTGCCAGCTCACAAAATTTGGCTAGAAACAATGAGCAGTTCTTC
. | TRBJ2-1 | TRBV4-3 | TRBD2 | CASSQDPGGDEQFF | TGCGCCAGCAGCCAAGACCCGGGGGGGGATGAGCAGTTCTTC
. | TRBJ1-2 | TRBV20-1 | . | CSASPGFGYGYTF | TGCAGTGCTAGTCCCGGGTTCGGCTATGGCTACACCTTC
. | TRBJ2-2 | TRBV5-1 | TRBD1 | CASSFDSGTVTGELFF | TGCGCCAGCAGCTTTGATTCCGGGACAGTTACCGGGGAGCTGTTTTTT
. | TRBJ2-5 | TRBV18 | TRBD1 | CASSPTTGVGQETQYF | TGTGCCAGCTCACCTACCACAGGGGTCGGCCAAGAGACCCAGTACTTC
. | TRBJ1-6 | TRBV9 | TRBD1 | CASSVSGTGFSPLHF | TGTGCCAGCAGCGTATCCGGGACAGGGTTTTCACCCCTCCACTTT
. | TRBJ1-2 | TRBV19 | TRBD1 | CASTTTGLYGYTF | TGTGCCAGTACCACGACAGGGCTCTATGGCTACACCTTC
. | TRBJ2-1 | TRBV5-6 | . | CASSYRDQRFNEQFF | TGTGCCAGCAGCTACCGGGATCAGAGGTTCAATGAGCAGTTCTTC
. | TRBJ1-6 | TRBV19 | . | CASSPLTGYNSPLHF | TGTGCCAGTAGTCCCCTGACAGGATATAATTCACCCCTCCACTTT
. | TRBJ2-3 | TRBV29-1 | . | CSVEGGADTQYF | TGCAGCGTTGAAGGGGGGGCAGATACGCAGTATTTT
. | TRBJ1-2 | TRBV5-1 | . | CASSLSGEGIGGYTF | TGCGCCAGCAGCTTGTCGGGGGAAGGTATTGGCGGCTACACCTTC
. | TRBJ2-1 | TRBV7-3 | . | CASSFAQGSNEQFF | TGTGCCAGCAGCTTCGCGCAGGGCAGCAATGAGCAGTTCTTC
. | TRBJ2-2 | TRBV19 | TRBD2 | CASRSAGGEGTGELFF | TGTGCCAGTAGATCAGCGGGGGGCGAAGGCACCGGGGAGCTGTTTTTT
. | TRBJ1-2 | TRBV11-3 | . | CASSLGSPFVYGYTF | TGTGCCAGCAGCTTAGGGAGCCCCTTTGTCTATGGCTACACCTTC
once | TRBJ2-7 | TRBV5-1 | TRBD1 | CASNRGALGQGRYEQYF | TGCGCCAGCAACCGGGGGGCCCTCGGACAGGGGCGATACGAGCAGTACTTC
. | TRBJ1-6 | TRBV6-5 | TRBD1 | CASSYSGQGGSPLHF | TGTGCCAGCAGTTACTCTGGACAGGGAGGGTCACCCCTCCACTTT
. | TRBJ1-5 | TRBV7-9 | TRBD1 | CASSEGQGDQPQHF | TGTGCCAGCAGCGAGGGACAGGGCGATCAGCCCCAGCATTTT
. | TRBJ1-2 | TRBV5-4 | TRBD1 | CASSLATGGSYGYTF | TGTGCCAGCAGCTTGGCCACAGGGGGGTCCTATGGCTACACCTTC
. | TRBJ1-4 | TRBV5-4 | . | CASSLHGGNEKLFF | TGTGCCAGCAGCTTGCACGGAGGGAATGAAAAACTGTTTTTT
once | TRBJ2-3 | TRBV11-2 | TRBD2 | CASSPGLAWDTQYF | TGTGCCAGCAGCCCCGGACTAGCGTGGGATACGCAGTATTTT
. | TRBJ2-3 | TRBV28 | TRBD2 | CASSLSGGGEADTQYF | TGTGCCAGCAGTTTATCGGGCGGGGGGGAGGCAGATACGCAGTATTTT
few | TRBJ1-2 | TRBV29-1 | . | CSVAEGPYGYTF | TGCAGCGTTGCAGAGGGCCCCTATGGCTACACCTTC